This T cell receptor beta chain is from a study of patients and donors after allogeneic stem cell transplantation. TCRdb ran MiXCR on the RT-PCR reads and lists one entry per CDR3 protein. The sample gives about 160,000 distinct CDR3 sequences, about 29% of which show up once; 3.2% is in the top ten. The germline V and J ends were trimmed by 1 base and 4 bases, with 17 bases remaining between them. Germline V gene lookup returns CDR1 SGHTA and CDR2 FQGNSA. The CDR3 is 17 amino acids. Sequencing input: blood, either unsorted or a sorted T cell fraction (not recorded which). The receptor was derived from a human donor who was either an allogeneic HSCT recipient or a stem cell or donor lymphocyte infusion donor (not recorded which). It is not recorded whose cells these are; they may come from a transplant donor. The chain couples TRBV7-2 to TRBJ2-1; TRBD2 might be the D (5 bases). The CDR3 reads CASSLVIVSEGYNEQFF. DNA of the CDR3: TGTGCCAGCAGCTTAGTTATTGTTAGCGAGGGTTACAATGAGCAGTTCTTC.